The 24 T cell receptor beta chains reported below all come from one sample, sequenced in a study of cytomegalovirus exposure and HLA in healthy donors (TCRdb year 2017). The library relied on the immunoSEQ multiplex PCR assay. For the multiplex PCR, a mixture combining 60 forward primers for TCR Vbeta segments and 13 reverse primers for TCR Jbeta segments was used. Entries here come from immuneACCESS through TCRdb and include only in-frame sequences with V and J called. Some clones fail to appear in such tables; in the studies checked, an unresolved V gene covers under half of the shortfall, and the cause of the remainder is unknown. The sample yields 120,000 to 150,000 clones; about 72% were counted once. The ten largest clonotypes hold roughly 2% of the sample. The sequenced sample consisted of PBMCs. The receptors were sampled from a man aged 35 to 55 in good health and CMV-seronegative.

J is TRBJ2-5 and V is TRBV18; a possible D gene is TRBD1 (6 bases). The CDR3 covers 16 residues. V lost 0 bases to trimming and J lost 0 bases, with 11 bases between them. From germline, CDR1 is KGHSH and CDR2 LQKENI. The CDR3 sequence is CASSPPSGQNQETQYF. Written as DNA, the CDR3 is TGTGCCAGCTCACCACCCTCGGGACAAAACCAAGAGACCCAGTACTTC.

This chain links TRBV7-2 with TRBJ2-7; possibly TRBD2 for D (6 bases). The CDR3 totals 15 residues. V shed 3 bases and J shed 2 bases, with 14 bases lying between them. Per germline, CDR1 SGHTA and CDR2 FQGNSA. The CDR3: CASSFGRTATYEQYF. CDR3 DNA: TGTGCCAGCAGCTTTGGGAGGACGGCTACCTACGAGCAGTACTTC.

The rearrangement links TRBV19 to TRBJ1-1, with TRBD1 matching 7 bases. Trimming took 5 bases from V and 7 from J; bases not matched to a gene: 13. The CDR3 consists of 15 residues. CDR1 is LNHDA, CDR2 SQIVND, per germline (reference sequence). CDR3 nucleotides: TGTGCCAGTAGTGACGGGGGCAGGGGGTGGGGTGAAGCTTTCTTT. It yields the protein CASSDGGRGWGEAFF.

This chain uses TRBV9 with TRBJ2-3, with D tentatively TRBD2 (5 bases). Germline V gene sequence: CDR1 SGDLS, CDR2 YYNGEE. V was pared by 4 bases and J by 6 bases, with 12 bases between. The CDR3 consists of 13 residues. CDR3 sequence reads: CASSLGGSDTQYF. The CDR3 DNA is TGTGCCAGCAGCCTCGGCGGGTCCGATACGCAGTATTTT. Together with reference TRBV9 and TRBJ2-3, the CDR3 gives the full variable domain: DSGVTQTPKHLITATGQRVTLRCSPRSGDLSVYWYQQSLDQGLQFLIQYYNGEERAKGNILERFSAQQFPDLHSELNLSSLELGDSALYFCASSLGGSDTQYFGPGTRLTVL.

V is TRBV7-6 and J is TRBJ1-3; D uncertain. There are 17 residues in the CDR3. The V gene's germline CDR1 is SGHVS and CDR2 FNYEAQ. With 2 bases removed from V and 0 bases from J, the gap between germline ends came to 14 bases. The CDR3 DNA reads TGTGCCAGCAGCTTATACGACTTATACAACTCTGGAAACACCATATATTTT. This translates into CASSLYDLYNSGNTIYF.

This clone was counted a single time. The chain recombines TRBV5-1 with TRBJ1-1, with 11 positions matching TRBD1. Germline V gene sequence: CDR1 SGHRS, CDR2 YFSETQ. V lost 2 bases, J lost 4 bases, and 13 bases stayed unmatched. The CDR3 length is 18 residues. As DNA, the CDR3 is TGCGCCAGCAGCTTACTTTACCGGGACAGGGGGACCGGCACTGAAGCTTTCTTT. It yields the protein CASSLLYRDRGTGTEAFF.

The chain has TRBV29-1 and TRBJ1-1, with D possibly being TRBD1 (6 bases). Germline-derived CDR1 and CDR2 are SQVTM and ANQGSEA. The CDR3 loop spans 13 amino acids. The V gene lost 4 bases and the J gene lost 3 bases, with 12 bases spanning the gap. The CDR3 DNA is TGCAGCGTTGGGGCACAGGGACACACTGAAGCTTTCTTT. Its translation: CSVGAQGHTEAFF.

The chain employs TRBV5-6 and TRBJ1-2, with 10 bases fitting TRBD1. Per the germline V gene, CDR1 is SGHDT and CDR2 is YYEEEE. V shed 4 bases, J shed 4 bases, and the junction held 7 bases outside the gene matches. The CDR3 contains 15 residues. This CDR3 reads CASSRPGQGSYGYTF. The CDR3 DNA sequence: TGTGCCAGCAGCCGACCGGGACAGGGGAGCTATGGCTACACCTTC.

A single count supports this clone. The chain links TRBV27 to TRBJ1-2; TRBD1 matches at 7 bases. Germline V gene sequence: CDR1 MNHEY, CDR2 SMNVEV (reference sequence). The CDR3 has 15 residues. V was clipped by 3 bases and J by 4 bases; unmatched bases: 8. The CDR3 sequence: CASSFSTGQSYGYTF. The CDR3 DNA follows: TGTGCCAGCAGTTTTTCAACGGGACAGAGCTATGGCTACACCTTC.

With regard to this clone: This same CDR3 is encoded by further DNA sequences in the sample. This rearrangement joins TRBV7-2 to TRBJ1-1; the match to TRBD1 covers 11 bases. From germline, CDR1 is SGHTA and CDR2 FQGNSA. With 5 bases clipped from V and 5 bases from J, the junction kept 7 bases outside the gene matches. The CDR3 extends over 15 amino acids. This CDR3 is CASSQPGTGGTEAFF. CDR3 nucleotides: TGTGCCAGCAGCCAGCCCGGGACAGGGGGGACTGAAGCTTTCTTT.

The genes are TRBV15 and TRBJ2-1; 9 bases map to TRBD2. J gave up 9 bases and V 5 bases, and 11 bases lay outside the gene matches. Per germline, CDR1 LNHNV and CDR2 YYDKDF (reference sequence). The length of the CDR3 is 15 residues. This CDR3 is CATSDTLAGSREQFF. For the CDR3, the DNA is TGTGCCACCAGCGACACTCTAGCGGGAAGTCGTGAGCAGTTCTTC.

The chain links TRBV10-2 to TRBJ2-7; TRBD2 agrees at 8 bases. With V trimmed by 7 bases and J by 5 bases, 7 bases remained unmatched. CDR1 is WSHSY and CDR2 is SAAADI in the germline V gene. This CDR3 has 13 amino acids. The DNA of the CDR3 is TGCGCCAGCATTGAAGCGGGAGTCAACGAGCAGTACTTC. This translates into CASIEAGVNEQYF.

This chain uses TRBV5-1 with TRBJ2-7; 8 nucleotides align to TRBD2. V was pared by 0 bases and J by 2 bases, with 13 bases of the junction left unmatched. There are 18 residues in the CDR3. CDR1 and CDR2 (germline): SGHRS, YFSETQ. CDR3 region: CASSLVGGTGTRPYEQYF. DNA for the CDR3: TGCGCCAGCAGCTTGGTGGGCGGAACCGGGACTAGACCCTACGAGCAGTACTTC.

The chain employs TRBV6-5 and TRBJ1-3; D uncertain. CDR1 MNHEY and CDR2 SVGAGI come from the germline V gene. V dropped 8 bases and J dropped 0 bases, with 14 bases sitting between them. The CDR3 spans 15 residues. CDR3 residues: CASRRSVLSGNTIYF. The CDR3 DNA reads TGTGCCAGCCGCCGTAGTGTCCTCTCTGGAAACACCATATATTTT.

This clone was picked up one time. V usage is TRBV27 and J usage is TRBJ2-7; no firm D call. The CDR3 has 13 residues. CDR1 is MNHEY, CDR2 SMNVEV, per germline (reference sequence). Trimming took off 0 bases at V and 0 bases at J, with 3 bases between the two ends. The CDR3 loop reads CASSLSHSYEQYF. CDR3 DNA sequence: TGTGCCAGCAGTTTATCCCACTCCTACGAGCAGTACTTC.

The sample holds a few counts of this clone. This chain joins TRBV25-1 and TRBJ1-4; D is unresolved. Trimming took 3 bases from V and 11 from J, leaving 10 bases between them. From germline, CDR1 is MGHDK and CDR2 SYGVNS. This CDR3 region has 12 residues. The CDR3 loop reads CASSDPSRKLFF. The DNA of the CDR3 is TGTGCCAGCAGTGACCCATCCAGGAAACTGTTTTTT.

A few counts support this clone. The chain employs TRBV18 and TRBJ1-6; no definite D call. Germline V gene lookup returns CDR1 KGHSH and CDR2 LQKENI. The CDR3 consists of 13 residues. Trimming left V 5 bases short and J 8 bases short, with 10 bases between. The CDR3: CASSEREDSPLHF. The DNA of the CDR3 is TGTGCCAGCTCAGAGAGGGAGGATTCACCCCTCCACTTT.

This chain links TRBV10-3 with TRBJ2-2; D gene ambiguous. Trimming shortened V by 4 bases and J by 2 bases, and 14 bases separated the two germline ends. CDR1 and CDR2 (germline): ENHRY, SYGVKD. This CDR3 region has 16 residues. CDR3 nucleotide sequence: TGTGCCATCAGTGGTGGAAGACACTTAAACACCGGGGAGCTGTTTTTT. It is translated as CAISGGRHLNTGELFF.

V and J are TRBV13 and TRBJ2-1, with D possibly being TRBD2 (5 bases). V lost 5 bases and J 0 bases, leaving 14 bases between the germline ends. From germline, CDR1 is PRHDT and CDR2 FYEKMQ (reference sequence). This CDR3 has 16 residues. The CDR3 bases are TGTGCCAGCAGCCAGGATCGGGGAAGCTCCTACAATGAGCAGTTCTTC. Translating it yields CASSQDRGSSYNEQFF.

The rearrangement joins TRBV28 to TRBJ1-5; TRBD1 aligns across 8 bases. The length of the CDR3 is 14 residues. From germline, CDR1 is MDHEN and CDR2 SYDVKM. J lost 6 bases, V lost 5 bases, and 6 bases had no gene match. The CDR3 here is CASSRDRGVQPQHF. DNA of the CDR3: TGTGCCAGCAGTCGCGACAGGGGAGTTCAGCCCCAGCATTTT.

The CDR3 DNA reads TGTGCCAGCAGCCTTGGGGACAGGGGGCATTGGAACACTGAAGCTTTCTTT. It yields the protein CASSLGDRGHWNTEAFF. This chain uses TRBV7-9 with TRBJ1-1; 12 bases align to TRBD1. V trimming: 5 bases; J trimming: 1 base; junction bases outside the gene matches: 8. The CDR3 extends over 17 amino acids. CDR1 SEHNR and CDR2 FQNEAQ come from the germline V gene (reference sequence).

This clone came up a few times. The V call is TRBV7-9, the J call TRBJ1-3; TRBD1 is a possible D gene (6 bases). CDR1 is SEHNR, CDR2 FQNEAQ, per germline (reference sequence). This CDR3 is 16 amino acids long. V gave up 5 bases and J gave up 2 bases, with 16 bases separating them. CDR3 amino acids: CASSPRQVNAGNTIYF. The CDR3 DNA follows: TGTGCCAGCAGCCCACGACAGGTTAATGCTGGAAACACCATATATTTT.

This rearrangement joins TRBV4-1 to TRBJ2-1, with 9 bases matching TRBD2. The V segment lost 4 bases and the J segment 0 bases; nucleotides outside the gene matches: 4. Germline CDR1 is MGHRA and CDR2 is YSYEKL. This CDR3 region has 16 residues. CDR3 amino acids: CASSRTSESSYNEQFF. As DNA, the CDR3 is TGCGCCAGCAGCCGGACTAGCGAAAGCTCCTACAATGAGCAGTTCTTC.

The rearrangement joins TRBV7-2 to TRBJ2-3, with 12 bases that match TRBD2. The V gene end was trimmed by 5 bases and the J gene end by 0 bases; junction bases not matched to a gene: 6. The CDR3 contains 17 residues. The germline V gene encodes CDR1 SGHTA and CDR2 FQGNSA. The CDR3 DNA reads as TGTGCCAGCAGCCGAACACTAGCGGGAGGCAGCACAGATACGCAGTATTTT. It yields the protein CASSRTLAGGSTDTQYF. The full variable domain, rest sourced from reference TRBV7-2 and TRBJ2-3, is GAGVSQSPSNKVTEKGKDVELRCDPISGHTALYWYRQSLGQGLEFLIYFQGNSAPDKSGLPSDRFSAERTGGSVSTLTIQRTQQEDSAVYLCASSRTLAGGSTDTQYFGPGTRLTVL.